Sequencing of this T cell receptor (beta chain) was carried out in a study of PD-L1 blockade in urothelial cancer. Time point denoted: pretreatment peripheral blood. The V gene lost 1 base and the J gene lost 0 bases, with 10 bases spanning the gap. This CDR3 is 16 amino acids long. The germline V gene has CDR1 SNHLY and CDR2 FYNNEI. Sequencing used immunoSEQ multiplex PCR; TCRdb keeps in-frame clones, though not all of them. This table holds 90,000 or so clones, about 90% found once. The chain has TRBV2 and TRBJ1-5; TRBD1 is a possible D gene (5 bases). Sequencing used PBMCs, obtained around atezolizumab (anti-PD-L1) treatment. The clonotype originates from a man between 60 and 75 years old with urothelial cancer. The CDR3 loop reads CASSEGGGYSNQPQHF. The CDR3 DNA reads as TGTGCCAGCAGTGAAGGGGGGGGATATAGCAATCAGCCCCAGCATTTT. The entire variable domain, with the rest obtained from reference TRBV2 and TRBJ1-5, is as follows: EPEVTQTPSHQVTQMGQEVILRCVPISNHLYFYWYRQILGQKVEFLVSFYNNEISEKSEIFDDQFSVERPDGSNFTLKIRSTKLEDSAMYFCASSEGGGYSNQPQHFGDGTRLSIL.